This T cell receptor beta chain was profiled in a study of shared clonotypes between healthy human individuals. Findings and limits, study-wide: A handful of donors shared approximately 5% of their naive CD4 clonotypes. What limited the represented genetic and exposure-history diversity was the small number of donors.

Donors had no recently reported acute infections or vaccinations and were HIV-negative. The germline V gene encodes CDR1 SEHNR and CDR2 FQNEAQ (reference sequence). V lost 1 base, J lost 6 bases, and 16 bases lay in between. The CDR3 consists of 15 residues. A note on this clone: The antigen is not known.

Per the original data handling: Sequence data from immunoSEQ were junction-only and lacked quality scores; consequently, filtering differed. TCRdb's copy holds only in-frame clones and misses some; the assay was immunoSEQ multiplex PCR. V and J calls and clone size come straight from that table; D and trimming were deduced from the DNA. The sample comprises around 2.1 million clones, approximately 94% of which are singletons, and around 0.13% rests with the top ten. This clonotype was sampled from a man between 18 and 29 years old in good health. The chain carries TRBV7-9 and TRBJ2-7, with D tentatively TRBD1 or TRBD2 (5 bases each). Sequencing used naive CD4+ T cells sorted from blood. The subset: CD45RA+ positively selected. The CDR3 sequence: CASSLVVGPQGEQYF. In nucleotides, the CDR3 is TGTGCCAGCAGCTTAGTCGTGGGACCTCAGGGCGAGCAGTACTTC.